This T cell receptor beta chain is drawn from a study of PD-1 blockade in classical Hodgkin lymphoma (dated by TCRdb to about 2020). Study-level background: Nivolumab dosing was 3 mg/kg intravenously every 2 weeks, continuing until either disease progression or unacceptable toxicity. The study used TCR beta sequencing and CyTOF to define a peripheral blood immune signature of response to PD-1 blockade in classical Hodgkin lymphoma.

The time point tag for this specimen amounts to: cycle 1 day 1 (C1D1), immediately before nivolumab initiation. Every trial patient had relapsed after autologous stem cell transplantation, and cohorts A, B and C differed in prior brentuximab vedotin exposure. Using a Miltenyi CD4+ T cell isolation kit, CD4+ T cells were purified from thawed PBMCs through magnetic negative selection. The trial cohort comprised some 60 patients with relapsed/refractory classical Hodgkin lymphoma whose best overall responses were complete response, partial response or progressive disease. Single-agent nivolumab was administered to trial patients in the multi-cohort phase II CheckMate 205 trial. An independent review committee assessed best overall response using the 2007 International Working Group response criteria. PBMCs from the trial were collected at three points: immediately before nivolumab initiation (C1D1), and during therapy at cycle 2 day 1 and cycle 4 day 1. Peripheral blood was collected in 8 mL Vacutainer Cell Preparation Tubes, from which PBMCs were isolated by centrifugation and then cryopreserved. Purified CD4+ and CD8+ fractions were prepared only for cases in which an additional PBMC sample was available. Magnetically labelled cells were removed on LS columns in a quadroMACS separator, and the flow-through was retained as the purified fraction.

The germline V gene encodes CDR1 ENHRY and CDR2 SYGVKD. Measured from the cysteine to the phenylalanine, the CDR3 is 14 residues long. CDR3 DNA is the only sequence kept; it has 42 bases, read in frame from the first base. The investigation overall reported the following: By C4D1, a significant rise was seen in CD4+ TCR diversity but not in CD8+ TCR diversity (p=0.0027 vs p=0.16), and the rise was most apparent among complete responders (p=0.02). Baseline TCR diversity was reported as lower in newly diagnosed patients than in healthy donors, and lower still in relapsed/refractory patients. Trial patients achieving complete response had baseline diversity similar to newly diagnosed patients, whereas partial responders and progressors had significantly lower diversity. Lower diversity was seen in patients whose nivolumab began less than 1 year after ASCT, and these patients were left out of later analyses so that immune reconstitution would not confound the results. The study covered only a single clinical trial cohort, and the causes of the repertoire differences, possibly disease activity or prior therapy, were still not defined.

Genomic DNA was extracted with the Qiagen DNeasy kit from unsorted PBMCs and from negatively selected CD4+ and CD8+ fractions. Using primers that anneal to V and J segments, immunoSEQ multiplex PCR amplified the TCR beta CDR3 regions. A synthetic immune receptor repertoire was used to minimize amplification bias, and any remaining bias was removed computationally after sequencing. The authors processed their data as follows. Custom Python scripts were used to quantify repertoire diversity as the Shannon entropy index. Unsorted, CD4+ and CD8+ repertoires were analyzed separately, except for combined analyses in which CD4+ and CD8+ sequences were merged in silico. Clonal expansion was defined as a frequency increase of at least 2-fold after treatment compared with C1D1, and clones undetected at baseline were assigned a pseudocount of 0.5. Singleton clones were defined as clones with 0 or 1 copy at C1D1, and non-singleton clones were defined as clones with 2 or more copies. Clones expanded in unsorted samples were labelled as CD4+, CD8+ or unknown by matching protein sequences in sorted samples from the same patient. Wilcoxon tests on paired samples were used to test changes in diversity from C1D1 to C4D1. TCRdb provides this immuneACCESS table in a form limited to in-frame rearrangements. Some clones are lacking; in checked studies, under half of them reflect an unresolved V gene, and why the rest are absent is not known. That table gives V, J and clone size, and the DNA gave D and trimming. The table for this sample lists about 12,000 clones; roughly three quarters of them were counted only once. The ten largest clones represent roughly 1.6% of the sample.

For this clone: There is no known antigen for this receptor. At one end the junction does not follow the germline gene, possibly because of a read error.

The rearrangement combines TRBV10-3 with TRBJ1-3, and TRBD1 matches 10 of the central bases. The receptor was isolated from a human donor with classical Hodgkin lymphoma. The specimen was CD4+ T cells from blood, collected at baseline. The CDR3 region reads CATSGQGVGNTIYF. The DNA is TGTGCCACCAGTGGACAGGGGGTAGGAAACACCATATATTTT.